The T cell receptor beta chain under discussion was sequenced for a study of beta chain features in type 1 diabetes. At the level of the study: Examination of sorted cells across all samples involved more than 100,000,000 cells.

The V and J ends lost 3 bases and 5 bases, in that order; junction bases with no gene match: 7. This CDR3 is 15 amino acids long. Per germline, CDR1 KGHSH and CDR2 LQKENI. Study-wide findings and caveats: Across all four CD4+ subsets, people with type 1 diabetes showed modestly shorter TCRB CDR3s. When VDJ junctions were examined, type 1 diabetes patients showed fewer insertions and more deletions.

As every portion of the isolated RNA was reverse transcribed, the sequencing read expressed TCRB transcripts. Produced via immunoSEQ multiplex PCR; TCRdb's table is partial and in-frame only. The sample lists about 13,000 clones, more than 40% occurring once. Sorting produced populations that all topped 95% purity. Concerning this clone: Antigen unknown.

The sequencing input was stem cell memory CD4+ T cells from blood. The chain links TRBV18 to TRBJ2-5; 9 positions agree with TRBD2. The sequence derives from a man aged 18 to 29 in good health. The CDR3 sequence is CASSPTGSGGETQYF. The CDR3 DNA follows: TGTGCCAGCTCACCGACGGGAAGCGGGGGGGAGACCCAGTACTTC.